This TCR beta chain was identified in a study of T-cell reconstitution after alpha-beta-depleted transplantation in children. As it was prepared, the TCRbeta library received unique molecular identifiers. TCRdb re-called the PCR reads with MiXCR, one entry per CDR3 protein. The repertoire holds about 270,000 distinct CDR3 sequences, over 8% seen once, with roughly a tenth in the top ten. Concerning this clonotype: This may be a read error, as it is one base from a much larger clone.

The CDR3 has 16 residues. Germline V gene sequence: CDR1 DFQATT, CDR2 SNEGSKA (reference sequence). The sequence was collected from a human donor who donated a stem cell graft to a child with SCID. V usage is TRBV20-1 and J usage is TRBJ2-3, with 9 bases matching TRBD2. This specimen consisted of PBMCs from the stem cell graft donor, obtained from the stem cell graft. CDR3 sequence reads: CCARVAGGPLTDTQYF. CDR3 bases: TGCTGTGCTAGAGTGGCGGGGGGGCCGCTCACAGATACGCAGTATTTT.